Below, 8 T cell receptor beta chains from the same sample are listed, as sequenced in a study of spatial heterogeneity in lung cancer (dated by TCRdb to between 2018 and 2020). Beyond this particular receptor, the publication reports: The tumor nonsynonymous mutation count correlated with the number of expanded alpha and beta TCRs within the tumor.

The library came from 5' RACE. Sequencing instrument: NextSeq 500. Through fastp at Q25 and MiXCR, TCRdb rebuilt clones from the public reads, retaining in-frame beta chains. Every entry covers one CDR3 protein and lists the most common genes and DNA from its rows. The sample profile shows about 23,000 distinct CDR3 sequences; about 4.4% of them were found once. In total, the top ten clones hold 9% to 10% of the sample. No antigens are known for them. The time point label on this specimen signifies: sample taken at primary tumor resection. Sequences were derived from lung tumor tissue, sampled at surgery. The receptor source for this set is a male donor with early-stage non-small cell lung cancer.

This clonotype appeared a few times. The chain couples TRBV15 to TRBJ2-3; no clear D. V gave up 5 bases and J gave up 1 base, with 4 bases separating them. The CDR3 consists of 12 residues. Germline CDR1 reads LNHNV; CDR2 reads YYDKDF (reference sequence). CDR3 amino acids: CATSGGTDTQYF. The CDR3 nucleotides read TGTGCCACCAGCGGGGGCACAGATACGCAGTATTTT.

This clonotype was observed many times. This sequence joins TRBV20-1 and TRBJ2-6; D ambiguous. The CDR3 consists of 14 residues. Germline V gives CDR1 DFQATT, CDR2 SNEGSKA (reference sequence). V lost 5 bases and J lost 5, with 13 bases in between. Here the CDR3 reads CSAPPGVWANVLTF. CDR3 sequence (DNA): TGCAGTGCTCCCCCTGGGGTCTGGGCCAACGTCCTGACTTTC.

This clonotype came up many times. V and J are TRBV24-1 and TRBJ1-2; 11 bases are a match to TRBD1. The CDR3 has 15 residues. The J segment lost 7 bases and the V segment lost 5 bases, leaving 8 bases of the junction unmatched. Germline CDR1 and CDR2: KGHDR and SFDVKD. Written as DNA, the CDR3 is TGTGCCACCAGTGCGGAGGACAGGGGGCTCGGTGGCTACACCTTC. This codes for CATSAEDRGLGGYTF.

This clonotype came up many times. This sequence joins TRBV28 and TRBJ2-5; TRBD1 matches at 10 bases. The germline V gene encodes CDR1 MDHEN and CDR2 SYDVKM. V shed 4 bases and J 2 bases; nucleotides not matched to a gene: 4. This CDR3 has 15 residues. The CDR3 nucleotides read TGTGCCAGCAGTTCAGGACAGGGGGGACAAGAGACCCAGTACTTC. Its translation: CASSSGQGGQETQYF.

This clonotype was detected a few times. The CDR3: CASSDAGTQPQHF. CDR3 in DNA: TGTGCCAGCAGTGATGCCGGGACTCAGCCCCAGCATTTT. V and J are TRBV6-1 and TRBJ1-5; possible D gene TRBD1, 5 bases. Germline values: CDR1 MNHNS, CDR2 SASEGT. The CDR3 sequence is 13 residues long. With 3 bases removed from V and 6 bases from J, the gap between germline ends came to 9 bases.

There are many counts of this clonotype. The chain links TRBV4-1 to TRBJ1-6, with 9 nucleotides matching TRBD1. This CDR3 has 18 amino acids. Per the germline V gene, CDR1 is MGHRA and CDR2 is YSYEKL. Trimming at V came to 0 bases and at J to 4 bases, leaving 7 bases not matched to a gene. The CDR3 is CASSQETTGGAYNSPLHF. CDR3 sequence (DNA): TGCGCCAGCAGCCAAGAAACCACAGGGGGCGCGTATAATTCACCCCTCCACTTT.

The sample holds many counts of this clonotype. The CDR3 region has the DNA TGTGCCAGCAGTCTTGCGGGGATCGAGACCCAGTACTTC. It encodes CASSLAGIETQYF. The chain employs TRBV11-1 and TRBJ2-5, with a weak D call TRBD2 (6 bases). Germline loops: CDR1 SGHAT, CDR2 FQDESV (reference sequence). V gave up 6 bases and J gave up 5 bases, with 13 bases separating them. The CDR3 is 13 residues long.

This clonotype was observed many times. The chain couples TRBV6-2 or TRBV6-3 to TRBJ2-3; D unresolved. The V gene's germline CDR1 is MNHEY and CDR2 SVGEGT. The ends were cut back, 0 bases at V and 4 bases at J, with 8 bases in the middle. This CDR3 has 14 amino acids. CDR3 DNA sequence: TGTGCCAGCAGTTACTCGTACTTGGCAGATACGCAGTATTTT. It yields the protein CASSYSYLADTQYF.